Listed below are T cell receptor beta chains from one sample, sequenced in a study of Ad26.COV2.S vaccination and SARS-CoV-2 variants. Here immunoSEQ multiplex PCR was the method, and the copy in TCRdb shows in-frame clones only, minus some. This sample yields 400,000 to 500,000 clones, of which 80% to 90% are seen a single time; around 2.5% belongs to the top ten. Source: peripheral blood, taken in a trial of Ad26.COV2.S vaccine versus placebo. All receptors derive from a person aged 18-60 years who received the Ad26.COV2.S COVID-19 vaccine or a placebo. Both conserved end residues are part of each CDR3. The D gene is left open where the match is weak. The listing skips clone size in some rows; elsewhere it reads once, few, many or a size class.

CDR3aa: CASSSGTGGGGETQYF
CDR3nt: TGTGCCAGCAGCTCCGGGACAGGGGGCGGCGGGGAGACCCAGTACTTC
j_gene: TRBJ2-5
v_gene: TRBV11-3
abundance: .
d_gene: TRBD1

CDR3aa: CASRWTGYPHYNSPLHF
CDR3nt: TGTGCCAGCAGGTGGACAGGCTATCCCCATTATAATTCACCCCTCCACTTT
j_gene: TRBJ1-6
v_gene: TRBV28
abundance: .
d_gene: TRBD1

CDR3aa: CAWRHGPAGDTQYF
CDR3nt: TGTGCCTGGAGGCATGGCCCAGCAGGGGATACGCAGTATTTT
j_gene: TRBJ2-3
v_gene: TRBV30
abundance: few
d_gene: .

CDR3aa: CASSVAGSNTGELFF
CDR3nt: TGTGCCAGCAGCGTAGCAGGGTCGAACACCGGGGAGCTGTTTTTT
j_gene: TRBJ2-2
v_gene: TRBV9
abundance: .
d_gene: .

CDR3aa: CASTETPLYGYTF
CDR3nt: TGTGCCAGCACCGAGACACCCCTCTATGGCTACACCTTC
j_gene: TRBJ1-2
v_gene: TRBV12-3/TRBV12-4
abundance: once
d_gene: .

CDR3aa: CASSVNREGETQYF
CDR3nt: TGTGCCAGCAGTGTAAACAGGGAGGGAGAGACCCAGTACTTC
j_gene: TRBJ2-5
v_gene: TRBV2
abundance: once
d_gene: .

CDR3aa: CASSPYDLAGGHEQFF
CDR3nt: TGTGCCAGTAGTCCTTACGATCTAGCGGGGGGGCATGAGCAGTTCTTC
j_gene: TRBJ2-1
v_gene: TRBV19
abundance: .
d_gene: TRBD2

CDR3aa: CASSSRQGGTEAFF
CDR3nt: TGTGCCAGCAGTTCTAGACAGGGGGGGACTGAAGCTTTCTTT
j_gene: TRBJ1-1
v_gene: TRBV11-3
abundance: .
d_gene: TRBD1

CDR3aa: CASSYLFVAEQFF
CDR3nt: TGTGCCAGCAGCTACCTCTTTGTGGCGGAGCAGTTCTTC
j_gene: TRBJ2-1
v_gene: TRBV3-1/TRBV3-2
abundance: .
d_gene: .

CDR3aa: CASSFDAEAGNTIYF
CDR3nt: TGTGCCAGCAGCTTTGATGCGGAGGCTGGAAACACCATATATTTT
j_gene: TRBJ1-3
v_gene: TRBV9
abundance: .
d_gene: .

CDR3aa: CASSRQGPGNTIYF
CDR3nt: TGCGCCAGCAGCCGACAGGGACCCGGAAACACCATATATTTT
j_gene: TRBJ1-3
v_gene: TRBV5-1
abundance: once
d_gene: TRBD1

CDR3aa: CAWKGPAGRNTYSPLHF
CDR3nt: TGTGCCTGGAAAGGGCCGGCAGGGCGGAATACTTATTCACCCCTCCACTTT
j_gene: TRBJ1-6
v_gene: TRBV30
abundance: few
d_gene: .

CDR3aa: CASTRNGGFGGNYGYTF
CDR3nt: TGTGCCAGCACTCGAAATGGGGGGTTCGGTGGTAACTATGGCTACACCTTC
j_gene: TRBJ1-2
v_gene: TRBV6-6
abundance: few
d_gene: .

CDR3aa: CASSQERLIGEQYF
CDR3nt: TGCGCCAGCAGCCAAGAAAGACTCATAGGGGAGCAGTACTTC
j_gene: TRBJ2-7
v_gene: TRBV4-3
abundance: .
d_gene: .

CDR3aa: CASSFGRYSPLHF
CDR3nt: TGTGCCAGTAGTTTCGGACGATATTCACCCCTCCACTTT
j_gene: TRBJ1-6
v_gene: TRBV19
abundance: .
d_gene: .

CDR3aa: CASSPLGAREAFF
CDR3nt: TGTGCCAGCAGCCCCTTGGGGGCGAGGGAAGCTTTCTTT
j_gene: TRBJ1-1
v_gene: TRBV14
abundance: .
d_gene: .

CDR3aa: CSVARSASTDTQYF
CDR3nt: TGCAGCGTAGCTAGGAGCGCTAGCACAGATACGCAGTATTTT
j_gene: TRBJ2-3
v_gene: TRBV29-1
abundance: .
d_gene: .